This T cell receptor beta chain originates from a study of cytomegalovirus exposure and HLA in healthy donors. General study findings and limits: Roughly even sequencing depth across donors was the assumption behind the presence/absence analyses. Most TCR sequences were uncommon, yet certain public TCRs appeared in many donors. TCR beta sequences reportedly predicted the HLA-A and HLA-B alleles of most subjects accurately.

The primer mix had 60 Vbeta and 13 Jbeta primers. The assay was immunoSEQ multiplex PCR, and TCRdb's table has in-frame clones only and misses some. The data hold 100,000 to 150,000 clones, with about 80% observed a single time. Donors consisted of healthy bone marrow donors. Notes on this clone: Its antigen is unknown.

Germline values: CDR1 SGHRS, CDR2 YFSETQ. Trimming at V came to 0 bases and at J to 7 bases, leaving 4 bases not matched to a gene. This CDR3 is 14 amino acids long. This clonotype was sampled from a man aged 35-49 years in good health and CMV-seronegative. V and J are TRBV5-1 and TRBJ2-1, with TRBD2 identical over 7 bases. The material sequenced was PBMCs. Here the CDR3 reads CASSLEGSGNEQFF. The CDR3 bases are TGCGCCAGCAGCTTGGAGGGTAGCGGGAATGAGCAGTTCTTC.